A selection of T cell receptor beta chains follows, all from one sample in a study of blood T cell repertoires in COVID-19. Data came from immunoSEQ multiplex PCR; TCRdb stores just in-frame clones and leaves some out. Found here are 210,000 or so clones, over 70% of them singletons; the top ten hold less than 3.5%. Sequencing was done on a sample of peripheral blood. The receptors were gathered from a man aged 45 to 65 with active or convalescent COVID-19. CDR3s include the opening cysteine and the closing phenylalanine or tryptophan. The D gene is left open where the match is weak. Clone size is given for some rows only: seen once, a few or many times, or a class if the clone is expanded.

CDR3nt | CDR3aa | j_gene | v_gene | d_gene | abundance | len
TGCGCCAGCAGCTTGTGGGGACTAGCGGGCCGCACAGATACGCAGTATTTT | CASSLWGLAGRTDTQYF | TRBJ2-3 | TRBV5-1 | TRBD2 | . | 17
TGTGCCAGCAGCCCAAGGCGACAGGGTATGGGCGAGCAGTACTTC | CASSPRRQGMGEQYF | TRBJ2-7 | TRBV3-1/TRBV3-2 | TRBD1 | . | 15
TGTGCCAGCAGTGCTGAAAGGACAGGGTTATGGGAAAAACTGTTTTTT | CASSAERTGLWEKLFF | TRBJ1-4 | TRBV6-2/TRBV6-3 | TRBD1 | . | 16
TGTGCCAGCAGCTTCGTGACCGGGGAGCTGTTTTTT | CASSFVTGELFF | TRBJ2-2 | TRBV11-2 | . | few | 12
TGTGCCAGCAGCTGGGGCGGGGATCAGCCCCAGCATTTT | CASSWGGDQPQHF | TRBJ1-5 | TRBV6-2/TRBV6-3 | . | . | 13
TGTGCCAGCAGCCGGGACAGACTCTACGAGCAGTACTTC | CASSRDRLYEQYF | TRBJ2-7 | TRBV6-5 | TRBD1 | . | 13
TGTGCCACCAGTGGTGTTGCCGGAGGGCCGGAGACCCAGTACTTC | CATSGVAGGPETQYF | TRBJ2-5 | TRBV24-1 | . | . | 15
TGTGCCAGCAGTACGCCCCCCGGGACTAGCGGCTCCTACGAGCAGTACTTC | CASSTPPGTSGSYEQYF | TRBJ2-7 | TRBV28 | TRBD2 | . | 17
TGTGCCAGCAGCGGTGGCCTAGCGGGGTTCACAGATACGCAGTATTTT | CASSGGLAGFTDTQYF | TRBJ2-3 | TRBV21-1 | . | once | 16
TGTGCCTGGATGCGTAGCGGGGCTTACAATGAGCAGTTCTTC | CAWMRSGAYNEQFF | TRBJ2-1 | TRBV30 | TRBD2 | once | 14
TGTGCCAGCTCACGGGGACAGGGAAACACTGAAGCTTTCTTT | CASSRGQGNTEAFF | TRBJ1-1 | TRBV18 | TRBD1 | . | 14
TGTGCCAGCAGTGAAGCTTTCAGGTTTCAGGGGGCCCAGTACTTC | CASSEAFRFQGAQYF | TRBJ2-5 | TRBV2 | TRBD1 | . | 15
TGTGCCAGCAGTGAGGGCAGTTCCACCTACGAGCAGTACTTC | CASSEGSSTYEQYF | TRBJ2-7 | TRBV6-1 | . | . | 14
TGTGCCAGCAGCCAGGGACTTCGCACAGATACGCAGTATTTT | CASSQGLRTDTQYF | TRBJ2-3 | TRBV7-2 | . | . | 14
TGTGCCAGCAGCCCAATCGAGAGATCCTATAATTCACCCCTCCACTTT | CASSPIERSYNSPLHF | TRBJ1-6 | TRBV3-1/TRBV3-2 | . | . | 16
TGTGCCTGGAGAAGGGGCTCCTACAATGAGCAGTTCTTC | CAWRRGSYNEQFF | TRBJ2-1 | TRBV30 | . | . | 13
TGTGCCACCAGTGAGCTAGACAGGGGGCTACGTGGAGATACGCAGTATTTT | CATSELDRGLRGDTQYF | TRBJ2-3 | TRBV24-1 | TRBD1 | . | 17
TGTGCCACCAGACAGGGGGCGGGATATGGCTACACCTTC | CATRQGAGYGYTF | TRBJ1-2 | TRBV6-5 | TRBD1 | few | 13
TGCAGTGCTAGAGCTACCTACGAGCAGTACTTC | CSARATYEQYF | TRBJ2-7 | TRBV20-1 | . | . | 11
TGTGCCAGCACCGAAAGGCTAGCGGGGGGCTCCGAGCAGTACTTC | CASTERLAGGSEQYF | TRBJ2-7 | TRBV6-5 | TRBD2 | once | 15
TGTGCCAGCAGTTCTGTTTCACCTGGACAGTGGAAGCATTTT | CASSSVSPGQWKHF | TRBJ1-5 | TRBV28 | . | few | 14
TGTGCCAGCAGCTTGGCCAGGGAGGGGGCTGAAGCTTTCTTT | CASSLAREGAEAFF | TRBJ1-1 | TRBV5-4 | . | once | 14